The 2 T cell receptor beta chains presented below share a single source sample, sequenced in a study of T cells in tuberculosis. Some clones are missing from TCRdb's copy, which holds only in-frame ones; the method was immunoSEQ multiplex PCR. This table has around 49,000 clones, more than 90% appearing once. This sample's time point: new active TB diagnosis, blood taken before or within 7 days of starting treatment. Here the sequenced sample was PBMCs, taken at tuberculosis diagnosis. The source is an adult with tuberculosis.

A word on this clone: The sample has other DNA sequences that encode this CDR3 too. V and J are TRBV4-2 and TRBJ1-1, with TRBD1 as a possible D gene (5 bases). The CDR3 totals 14 residues. Per germline, CDR1 LGHNA and CDR2 YNFKEQ. V lost 4 bases to trimming and J lost 5 bases, with 14 bases between them. CDR3 loop: CASSLTWGRTEAFF. The CDR3 DNA is TGTGCCAGCAGCCTCACCTGGGGGAGGACTGAAGCTTTCTTT.

The V and J genes are TRBV9 and TRBJ2-2, with TRBD2 identical over 10 bases. J gave up 5 bases and V 0 bases, and 13 bases lay outside the gene matches. This CDR3 region has 19 residues. Germline CDR1 reads SGDLS; CDR2 reads YYNGEE. The CDR3 sequence: CASSVEPLLAGVPTGELFF. The CDR3 region has the DNA TGTGCCAGCAGCGTAGAACCCCTCCTAGCGGGAGTCCCAACCGGGGAGCTGTTTTTT.